These 26 T cell receptor beta chains share one sample of origin, sequenced in a study of T cell responses to AZD1222 COVID-19 vaccine. Measured with immunoSEQ multiplex PCR; TCRdb has only the in-frame clones, and not every one. The profile shows around 180,000 clones, just over 85% of them singletons. Sequenced here: peripheral blood, sampled on day 0 of AZD1222 vaccination. The source is an adult in good health.

The rearrangement uses TRBV7-8 and TRBJ1-2; D is uncertain. Germline-derived CDR1 and CDR2 are SGHVS and FQNEAQ. This CDR3 has 14 amino acids. V lost 1 base and J lost 0, with 6 bases in between. CDR3 nucleotide sequence: TGTGCCAGCAGCTTAGAGGGAACTAACTATGGCTACACCTTC. Translating it yields CASSLEGTNYGYTF. The whole variable domain, remainder taken from reference TRBV7-8 and TRBJ1-2, is GAGVSQSPRYKVAKRGQDVALRCDPISGHVSLFWYQQALGQGPEFLTYFQNEAQLDKSGLPSDRFFAERPEGSVSTLKIQRTQQEDSAVYLCASSLEGTNYGYTFGSGTRLTVV.

This clone appeared once. This chain uses TRBV19 with TRBJ2-7; 11 bases map to TRBD1. Germline loops: CDR1 LNHDA, CDR2 SQIVND (reference sequence). V lost 6 bases to trimming and J lost 8 bases; unmatched junction nucleotides: 15. This CDR3 region has 16 residues. DNA for the CDR3: TGTGCCAGTAGCGCCCTCCCGGGACAGGGGGACGGGAAGCAGTACTTC. Its protein product is CASSALPGQGDGKQYF.

The genes are TRBV5-6 and TRBJ2-7; D call uncertain. The V end was cut by 6 bases, the J end by 6 bases, with 19 bases between. CDR1 SGHDT and CDR2 YYEEEE come from the germline V gene. The CDR3 runs 14 residues. In DNA form, the CDR3 reads TGTGCCAGCACCTCTAGTTTGTTGGAGCGCGAGCAGTACTTC. Translation: CASTSSLLEREQYF.

CDR3 sequence reads: CASSRGGGTTDTQYF. CDR3 nucleotide sequence: TGTGCCAGCAGCCGAGGCGGCGGGACCACAGATACGCAGTATTTT. The gene calls are TRBV7-3 and TRBJ2-3; TRBD2 is a possible D gene (6 bases). V was clipped by 5 bases and J by 2 bases, with 14 bases between them. This CDR3 is built from 15 residues. Germline-derived CDR1 and CDR2 are SGHTA and FQGTGA.

The CDR3 DNA reads as TGTGCCAGCAGCTTACAGGGGCCACCAACCGGGGAGCTGTTTTTT. As protein: CASSLQGPPTGELFF. This rearrangement joins TRBV7-2 to TRBJ2-2; D is perhaps TRBD1 (6 bases). This CDR3 spans 15 amino acids. Germline loops: CDR1 SGHTA, CDR2 FQGNSA. V lost 2 bases, J lost 5 bases, and 12 bases lay in between.

The chain combines TRBV15 with TRBJ2-2; no definite D call. This CDR3 is 15 amino acids long. Germline assignment: CDR1 LNHNV and CDR2 YYDKDF (reference sequence). V was pared by 0 bases and J by 5 bases, with 10 bases between. The CDR3: CATSREYRRTGELFF. The CDR3 bases are TGTGCCACCAGCAGAGAGTACAGACGGACCGGGGAGCTGTTTTTT.

This chain's CDR3 is CSPGDGGPGELFF. In nucleotides, the CDR3 is TGCAGCCCCGGGGACGGGGGACCCGGGGAGCTGTTTTTT. The chain is built from TRBV29-1 and TRBJ2-2, with D tentatively TRBD2 (6 bases). The CDR3 has 13 residues. V lost 8 bases and J lost 6, with 16 bases in between. Germline lookup yields CDR1 SQVTM and CDR2 ANQGSEA.

The J gene is TRBJ2-7, the V gene TRBV4-1; 7 bases map to TRBD1. Trimming took 3 bases from V and 5 from J; bases not matched to a gene: 10. The CDR3 is 15 residues long. Germline CDR1 and CDR2: MGHRA and YSYEKL. The CDR3 protein is CASSQSQGKGHEQYF. CDR3 in DNA: TGCGCCAGCAGCCAGTCACAGGGGAAGGGACACGAGCAGTACTTC.

V and J are TRBV3-1 (or the pseudogene TRBV3-2) and TRBJ1-2; 11 bases fit TRBD1. Trimming at V came to 4 bases and at J to 5 bases, leaving 3 bases not matched to a gene. The CDR3 is 14 amino acids. Germline loops: CDR1 LGHDT, CDR2 YNNKEL (reference sequence). CDR3 residues: CASSLGQGDYGYTF. As DNA, the CDR3 is TGTGCCAGCAGCCTGGGACAGGGGGATTATGGCTACACCTTC.

This sequence joins TRBV2 and TRBJ1-2, with 8 positions matching TRBD1. CDR1 is SNHLY, CDR2 FYNNEI, per germline. The CDR3 is made up of 14 amino acids. Germline trimming cut 6 bases from V and 3 bases from J; bases unmatched to any gene: 6. CDR3 amino acids: CASSPGTGDYGYTF. The CDR3 region has the DNA TGTGCCAGCAGCCCCGGGACAGGAGACTATGGCTACACCTTC. Filled out from reference TRBV2 and TRBJ1-2, the complete variable domain reads EPEVTQTPSHQVTQMGQEVILRCVPISNHLYFYWYRQILGQKVEFLVSFYNNEISEKSEIFDDQFSVERPDGSNFTLKIRSTKLEDSAMYFCASSPGTGDYGYTFGSGTRLTVV.

The J gene is TRBJ2-7, the V gene TRBV10-1; 13 bases align to TRBD2. The CDR3 runs to 17 residues. The germline V gene has CDR1 WNHNN and CDR2 SYGVQD (reference sequence). The V segment lost 3 bases and the J segment 4 bases; nucleotides outside the gene matches: 9. The chain's CDR3 is CASSEGTSGTKFYEQYF. Written as DNA, the CDR3 is TGCGCCAGCAGTGAAGGGACTAGCGGGACGAAGTTTTACGAGCAGTACTTC.

The CDR3 loop reads CASRIIGNQPQHF. In DNA form, the CDR3 reads TGTGCCAGCAGGATAATAGGGAATCAGCCCCAGCATTTT. The chain combines TRBV28 with TRBJ1-5; D ambiguous. Trimming took off 6 bases at V and 4 bases at J, with 10 bases between the two ends. Germline V CDR1 and CDR2: MDHEN, SYDVKM. The CDR3 totals 13 residues.

The chain employs TRBV3-1 (or the pseudogene TRBV3-2) and TRBJ2-3, with a possible D match to TRBD2 (6 bases). This CDR3 is 18 amino acids long. Trimming removed 1 base at V and 6 bases at J, with 23 bases between. Looked up from germline, CDR1 is LGHDT and CDR2 is YNNKEL (reference sequence). CDR3 in amino acids: CASSQGLYVSGWADTQYF. In DNA, the CDR3 is TGTGCCAGCAGCCAAGGCTTATACGTGAGCGGGTGGGCCGATACGCAGTATTTT.

In DNA, the CDR3 is TGTGCCAGCAGCAAAGTTAGGGACTCCTACGAGCAGTACTTC. The encoded protein is CASSKVRDSYEQYF. J is TRBJ2-7 and V is TRBV21-1. TRBV21-1 is classified as a pseudogene. This CDR3 region has 14 residues.

The chain combines TRBV12-3 or TRBV12-4 with TRBJ1-1; D is ambiguous. The CDR3 has 13 amino acids. Trimming took 7 bases from V and 4 from J, leaving 13 bases between them. In DNA form, the CDR3 reads TGTGCCAGCACTCTAGGTCCGGTCACTGAAGCTTTCTTT. Residues: CASTLGPVTEAFF.

This chain uses TRBV29-1 with TRBJ1-1, with a tentative D call TRBD1 (5 bases). Germline loops: CDR1 SQVTM, CDR2 ANQGSEA. Trimming removed 5 bases from V and 0 bases from J, with 22 bases in between. The CDR3 contains 17 residues. The CDR3 protein is CSVIPRGWGTMNTEAFF. CDR3 in DNA: TGCAGCGTTATCCCGCGGGGTTGGGGGACCATGAACACTGAAGCTTTCTTT.

The genes are TRBV18 and TRBJ1-4, with 7 bases that match TRBD1. V shed 2 bases, J shed 2 bases, and the junction held 5 bases outside the gene matches. The germline V gene has CDR1 KGHSH and CDR2 LQKENI. The CDR3 covers 16 residues. The CDR3, as DNA: TGTGCCAGCTCACCAAACACAGGGGCCACTAATGAAAAACTGTTTTTT. Its translation: CASSPNTGATNEKLFF.

The chain carries TRBV6-1 and TRBJ2-1, with 13 bases lining up with TRBD2. V lost 1 base and J lost 12; bases outside the gene matches: 12. The length of the CDR3 is 17 residues. The germline CDR1 and CDR2 sequences are MNHNS and SASEGT. DNA of the CDR3: TGTGCCAGCAGTGAAGATGGCCGTGGACTAGCGGGAGAGGTGCAGTTCTTC. This gives the protein CASSEDGRGLAGEVQFF.

The CDR3 coding sequence is TGTGCCAGCAGTCCCCCGACTAGACAGACCCAGTACTTC. This codes for CASSPPTRQTQYF. The chain couples TRBV27 to TRBJ2-5; TRBD2 might be the D (6 bases). V was clipped by 5 bases and J by 6 bases, with 13 bases between them. This CDR3 is 13 amino acids long. Germline V lookup: CDR1 MNHEY, CDR2 SMNVEV (reference sequence).

The chain joins TRBV28 to TRBJ2-7; D tentatively fits TRBD1 or TRBD2 (5 bases each). V was cut by 0 bases and J by 3 bases, with 6 bases left in between. CDR1 MDHEN and CDR2 SYDVKM come from the germline V gene. This CDR3 is 13 amino acids long. DNA for the CDR3: TGTGCCAGCAGTTTATGGAGGGGCTACGAGCAGTACTTC. It specifies CASSLWRGYEQYF.

This clone was observed once. V gene TRBV7-9 combines with J gene TRBJ1-4; weak D call: TRBD1 (5 bases). Trimming took off 0 bases at V and 7 bases at J, with 15 bases between the two ends. The CDR3 has 16 amino acids. Germline loops: CDR1 SEHNR, CDR2 FQNEAQ (reference sequence). CDR3 sequence: CASSLALAGEVEKLFF. The CDR3 DNA is TGTGCCAGCAGCTTAGCGCTAGCGGGGGAAGTTGAAAAACTGTTTTTT. Combining the CDR3 with reference TRBV7-9 and TRBJ1-4 gives the whole variable domain DTGVSQNPRHKITKRGQNVTFRCDPISEHNRLYWYRQTLGQGPEFLTYFQNEAQLEKSRLLSDRFSAERPKGSFSTLEIQRTEQGDSAMYLCASSLALAGEVEKLFFGSGTQLSVL.

The chain couples TRBV9 to TRBJ2-1, with TRBD2 matching 9 bases. The CDR3 has 18 residues. V was clipped by 6 bases and J by 6 bases; unmatched bases: 19. Germline CDR1 SGDLS, CDR2 YYNGEE. CDR3 sequence reads: CASTPWTSARAFGNEQFF. The CDR3 DNA reads as TGTGCCAGCACCCCCTGGACTAGCGCTCGTGCTTTCGGCAATGAGCAGTTCTTC.

The chain uses TRBV3-1 (or the pseudogene TRBV3-2) and TRBJ2-5; the D gene could be TRBD1 or TRBD2 (5 bases each). The V and J ends lost 0 bases and 1 base respectively, with 15 bases between them. The CDR3 loop spans 17 amino acids. CDR1 LGHDT and CDR2 YNNKEL come from the germline V gene (reference sequence). The CDR3 nucleotides read TGTGCCAGCAGCCAAGAGTGGGGGAGCATCCTCCAAGAGACCCAGTACTTC. Its protein is CASSQEWGSILQETQYF.

This chain links TRBV6-5 with TRBJ1-2, with 10 bases lining up with TRBD1. Per the germline V gene, CDR1 is MNHEY and CDR2 is SVGAGI. The J segment lost 3 bases and the V segment lost 5 bases, leaving 6 bases of the junction unmatched. CDR3 length: 15 amino acids. This chain's CDR3 is CASSPGTGDDYGYTF. The DNA for the CDR3 is TGTGCCAGCAGTCCCGGGACAGGGGACGACTATGGCTACACCTTC.

The chain combines TRBV6-6 with TRBJ2-1; tentatively, D is TRBD1 (6 bases). Germline CDR1 reads MNHNY; CDR2 reads SVGAGI (reference sequence). This CDR3 has 15 residues. V dropped 4 bases and J dropped 5 bases, with 15 bases sitting between them. In DNA, the CDR3 is TGTGCCAGCAGTTTTCCCGGGACAAGCAACAATGAGCAGTTCTTC. Its protein is CASSFPGTSNNEQFF.

The chain recombines TRBV11-2 with TRBJ2-7; D uncertain. The CDR3 is made up of 12 amino acids. Trimming shortened V by 3 bases and J by 3 bases, and 6 bases separated the two germline ends. Per germline, CDR1 SGHAT and CDR2 FQNNGV. The CDR3 sequence is CASSFSNYEQYF. Here the CDR3 DNA reads TGTGCCAGCAGCTTTTCCAACTACGAGCAGTACTTC.